The present entry profiles one TCR beta chain with its context. Its specific antigen is unknown. No per-base quality is available; no much larger clone lies one base away. The germline V gene gives CDR1 as MRHNA and CDR2 as SNTAGT. Measured from the cysteine to the phenylalanine, the CDR3 is 13 residues long. Only the CDR3 DNA is retained, 39 bases long and in frame from the first base. V and J lose 6 bases and 2 bases, and a span of 10 bases separates them. The data were obtained in a study of blood T cell repertoires in COVID-19 (dated by TCRdb to 2019 to 2021). Regarding the research as a whole: Samples from collaborators originated in the United States, Italy and Spain and spanned both the acute and convalescent phases of COVID-19. Where HLA class I and class II types were available, the types were taken from metadata supplied by the sample provider, not from assay-based typing. Deeply sampled blood TCRbeta repertoires from subjects exposed to, actively infected with, or recovered from COVID-19 were included in the dataset. The samples were drawn from two sources: the first 160 participants of the ongoing ImmuneRACE study, and 1,200 or so subjects contributed by 6 global collaborators. The material from the prospective study consisted of cDNA or gDNA derived from T cells, B-cell-depleted T cells, or PBMCs. Nearly every sample came with metadata listing a de-identified subject ID, COVID-19 status, age in years and sex. A freely available public database, intended as a resource for researchers studying the immune response to SARS-CoV-2, is where the repertoires were released. The full study reports these points: How much clinical and demographic metadata was included differed by source and by participant, and the metadata was provided uncurated.

The immunoSEQ Assay, a bias-controlled multiplex PCR, was used to amplify TCRbeta CDR3 regions from genomic DNA. On the authors' methods: Nucleated cell counts per sample were estimated from amplification of reference gene primers within the assay. To quantify the absolute abundance of each unique TCRbeta CDR3 rearrangement, sequence reads were collapsed and filtered. Productive Simpson clonality was computed per sample as the square root of Simpson's diversity index over productive rearrangements. Not all clones reach the TCRdb copy of this immuneACCESS table, which keeps in-frame sequences only. Checked studies attribute under half of the gap to unresolved V genes and leave the rest unexplained. Clone size and the V and J calls come from that table; the DNA yielded D and trimming. In all, the sample holds about 270,000 clones, and about 89% of those were seen once. Jointly, the top ten make up around 9% of the sample.

Each collaborating institution followed its own protocols to collect whole blood in K2EDTA tubes. For TCRbeta analysis, collaborators shipped samples as frozen whole blood, isolated PBMCs, or DNA extracted from either of those sample types. The V and J genes are TRBV6-4 and TRBJ2-5, with the D gene call left open. This clonotype was sampled from a man aged 35-49 years with active or convalescent COVID-19. Source material: peripheral blood. Here the CDR3 is given as CASSRREQETQYF. The DNA sequence is as follows: TGTGCCAGCAGCCGAAGAGAGCAAGAGACCCAGTACTTC.